The 5 T cell receptor beta chains reported below all come from one sample, sequenced in a study of T cell responses to AZD1222 COVID-19 vaccine. Using immunoSEQ multiplex PCR, the repertoire was profiled, and TCRdb retains in-frame clones only, with some absent. The sample records tens of thousands of clones, more than 75% being singletons. The sequencing used peripheral blood, collected on day 0 of AZD1222 vaccination. All receptors come from an adult in good health.

V usage is TRBV27 and J usage is TRBJ2-3; possibly TRBD2 for D (7 bases). The V gene's germline CDR1 is MNHEY and CDR2 SMNVEV (reference sequence). The germline V and J ends were trimmed by 7 bases and 8 bases, with 19 bases remaining between them. The CDR3 consists of 14 residues. In DNA form, the CDR3 reads TGTGCCAGCATCCCCTGGGAGGGGGGAGGTACGCAGTATTTT. Translating it yields CASIPWEGGGTQYF.

A note on this clone: An end of the junction differs from the germline gene, which may be a read error. The V gene is TRBV10-1, the J gene TRBJ2-7; weak D call: TRBD1 (5 bases). The germline V gene encodes CDR1 WNHNN and CDR2 SYGVQD (reference sequence). The CDR3 extends over 12 amino acids. The DNA for the CDR3 is TGCGCCAGCAGTGAAGGGCAGGGTGGTGAAAACTTC. It specifies CASSEGQGGENF.

The genes are TRBV29-1 and TRBJ2-1; TRBD1 aligns across 7 bases. V shed 4 bases and J 0 bases; nucleotides not matched to a gene: 12. The length of the CDR3 is 17 residues. The germline gives CDR1 SQVTM, CDR2 ANQGSEA. This chain's CDR3 is CSVVPGTALGSYNEQFF. The CDR3 coding sequence is TGCAGCGTTGTCCCAGGGACAGCACTAGGCTCCTACAATGAGCAGTTCTTC.

The table lists this clone with a count of one. The rearrangement uses TRBV6-5 and TRBJ2-3; a possible D gene is TRBD1 (5 bases). The germline V gene encodes CDR1 MNHEY and CDR2 SVGAGI. The CDR3 length is 11 residues. Trimming took 6 bases from V and 7 from J, leaving 8 bases between them. The CDR3 loop is CASRTAHTQYF. DNA for the CDR3: TGTGCCAGCAGGACAGCGCATACGCAGTATTTT.

This clone was seen only once. V gene TRBV20-1 combines with J gene TRBJ1-2; D gene unclear. CDR1 is DFQATT, CDR2 SNEGSKA, per germline (reference sequence). This CDR3 comprises 11 residues. Between the trimmed V and J ends, which lost 4 bases and 6 bases, there was a span of 9 bases. CDR3 loop: CSAIWGDGYTF. The DNA of the CDR3 is TGCAGTGCTATTTGGGGAGATGGCTACACCTTC.